These T cell receptor beta chains were read from a single sample in a study of blood T cell repertoires in COVID-19. The repertoire was sequenced with immunoSEQ multiplex PCR; TCRdb's copy has only in-frame clones and lacks some. The table records 140,000 or so clones, 80% of them present only once. Sequenced material: peripheral blood. These receptors originate from a man between 65 and 80 years old who had recovered from COVID-19. Each CDR3 is given with its conserved first and last residue. The order of the fields is D gene, V gene, J gene, clone size, CDR3 protein, CDR3 DNA. A D gene is named only where the DNA matches it firmly. Size tells how often a clone was seen (once, few, many) or the class of an expanded clone, and some rows leave it out.

TRBD1,TRBV19,TRBJ2-7,.,CASSAGTGEYEQYF,TGTGCCAGTAGTGCCGGGACAGGGGAATACGAGCAGTACTTC
TRBD2,TRBV5-1,TRBJ2-7,few,CASSLNSGLSLEQYF,TGCGCCAGCAGCTTGAATAGCGGGCTTTCTCTCGAGCAGTACTTC
.,TRBV27,TRBJ2-3,.,CASSPGLTTDTQYF,TGTGCCAGCAGTCCCGGACTCACGACAGATACGCAGTATTTT
.,TRBV12-5,TRBJ2-2,once,CASGPTENTGELFF,TGTGCTAGTGGTCCTACAGAGAACACCGGGGAGCTGTTTTTT
.,TRBV20-1,TRBJ1-4,.,CSASTPGSGKEKLFF,TGCAGTGCTAGTACCCCAGGGTCCGGTAAAGAAAAACTGTTTTTT
.,TRBV7-9,TRBJ1-2,.,CASSSIPNYGYTF,TGTGCCAGCAGCTCTATCCCTAACTATGGCTACACCTTC
TRBD2,TRBV29-1,TRBJ2-2,.,CSVPAGGSTGELFF,TGCAGCGTTCCAGCGGGAGGGTCCACCGGGGAGCTGTTTTTT
.,TRBV5-4,TRBJ2-7,.,CASSPGLERPRLEQYF,TGTGCCAGCAGCCCCGGACTGGAGAGGCCTAGGTTAGAGCAGTACTTC
.,TRBV7-2,TRBJ2-3,.,CASSLVEVGGDTQYF,TGTGCCAGCAGCTTAGTTGAGGTAGGAGGAGATACGCAGTATTTT
.,TRBV30,TRBJ2-2,.,CAWSVSGLTGELFF,TGTGCCTGGAGTGTATCAGGGTTGACCGGGGAGCTGTTTTTT
TRBD1,TRBV10-3,TRBJ1-2,.,CAISESGQQKNYGYTF,TGTGCCATCAGTGAGTCGGGACAGCAAAAAAACTATGGCTACACCTTC
TRBD1,TRBV11-1,TRBJ1-1,.,CASSPQGASAFF,TGTGCCAGCAGCCCCCAGGGGGCGAGCGCTTTCTTT
TRBD2,TRBV19,TRBJ2-1,.,CASTTGRTSNNEQFF,TGTGCCAGTACCACCGGGAGGACTTCCAACAATGAGCAGTTCTTC
TRBD2,TRBV7-2,TRBJ2-5,.,CASSTGLAGVWSRETQYF,TGTGCCAGCAGCACGGGACTAGCGGGAGTTTGGTCGAGGGAGACCCAGTACTTC
.,TRBV5-5,TRBJ2-2,.,CASTYTGELFF,TGTGCCAGCACGTATACCGGGGAGCTGTTTTTT
.,TRBV12-3/TRBV12-4,TRBJ2-7,.,CASSFSGAREQYF,TGTGCCAGCAGTTTCAGTGGGGCTCGGGAGCAGTACTTC
.,TRBV29-1,TRBJ2-4,.,CSVAPSRDIQYF,TGCAGCGTTGCCCCGTCGCGGGACATTCAGTACTTC
.,TRBV7-9,TRBJ2-3,.,CATPVGGAADTQYF,TGTGCAACCCCCGTTGGGGGGGCCGCAGATACGCAGTATTTT
.,TRBV6-5,TRBJ1-2,.,CASSNGGPNYGYTF,TGTGCCAGCAGTAACGGGGGACCTAACTATGGCTACACCTTC
TRBD1,TRBV20-1,TRBJ2-7,once,CSASQGAGNEQYF,TGCAGTGCTAGTCAGGGGGCGGGAAACGAGCAGTACTTC
.,TRBV27,TRBJ2-1,.,CASRRDSSISNEQFF,TGTGCCAGCAGGCGCGACTCTAGCATTTCCAATGAGCAGTTCTTC
.,TRBV21-1,TRBJ1-5,.,CASSKGGPNQPQHF,TGTGCCAGCAGCAAAGGGGGGCCTAATCAGCCCCAGCATTTT